This T cell receptor (beta chain) was sequenced for a study of T cell responses to AZD1222 COVID-19 vaccine. Details on this clone: Antigen unknown.

Points from the study as a whole: Dominant CD4 TCR responses targeted spike regions 160-218 and 743-854.

Assay used: immunoSEQ multiplex PCR; TCRdb lists only in-frame clones, some missing. The data contain 110,000 to 150,000 clones, roughly 92% of them singletons. This clonotype was sampled from an adult in good health. The sample consisted of peripheral blood, taken on day 0 of AZD1222 vaccination.

CDR3: CASSLEQGPYEQYF. CDR3 bases: TGTGCCAGCAGCTTAGAACAGGGTCCCTACGAGCAGTACTTC. The chain links TRBV7-2 to TRBJ2-7, with D possibly being TRBD1 (6 bases). Trimming took 1 base from V and 2 from J, leaving 9 bases between them. Germline V gives CDR1 SGHTA, CDR2 FQGNSA. The CDR3 is made up of 14 amino acids.